The 17 T cell receptor beta chains in this list originate from one sample, sequenced in a study of T cells in localized non-small cell lung cancer. Using immunoSEQ multiplex PCR, the repertoire was profiled, and TCRdb retains in-frame clones only, with some absent. The top ten clones hold 10% to 13% of a sample with some 41,000 clones, 90% to 95% of them seen once. The starting material was PBMCs, obtained before any cancer treatment. The receptors shown here come from a woman aged 40 to 75 with stage II lung adenocarcinoma.

The CDR3, as DNA: TGCGCCAGCAGCCAAGACGATTGGAACACCCGGACCTACGAGCAGTACTTC. Translated, it gives CASSQDDWNTRTYEQYF. The chain employs TRBV4-1 and TRBJ2-7; D is unresolved. V was clipped by 0 bases and J by 2 bases, with 17 bases between them. CDR1 is MGHRA and CDR2 is YSYEKL in the germline V gene. The CDR3 extends over 17 amino acids.

This sequence joins TRBV11-2 and TRBJ2-3; D perhaps matches TRBD1 (5 bases). Germline lookup yields CDR1 SGHAT and CDR2 FQNNGV. The CDR3 has 16 residues. The V and J ends lost 0 bases and 1 base respectively, with 11 bases between them. CDR3: CASSLDPPGRTDTQYF. For the CDR3, the DNA is TGTGCCAGCAGCTTAGATCCGCCAGGGCGCACAGATACGCAGTATTTT.

The rearrangement links TRBV28 to TRBJ1-1, with 9 bases that match TRBD1. CDR1 is MDHEN and CDR2 is SYDVKM in the germline V gene. The V gene end was trimmed by 2 bases and the J gene end by 5 bases; junction bases not matched to a gene: 3. This CDR3 contains 14 residues. The CDR3 loop reads CASSLTTGGTEAFF. DNA for the CDR3: TGTGCCAGCAGTTTAACGACAGGGGGGACTGAAGCTTTCTTT.

This chain joins TRBV4-2 and TRBJ2-1, with 11 bases that match TRBD1. This CDR3 is 14 amino acids long. In germline, CDR1 is LGHNA, CDR2 YNFKEQ. Trimming cost V 4 bases and J 7 bases; bases outside gene matches: 3. The chain's CDR3 is CASSLGQGVNEQFF. CDR3 nucleotides: TGTGCCAGCAGCCTGGGACAGGGGGTGAATGAGCAGTTCTTC.

The genes are TRBV2 and TRBJ1-3; TRBD1 aligns across 8 bases. The germline CDR1 and CDR2 sequences are SNHLY and FYNNEI. The CDR3 loop spans 16 amino acids. V shed 7 bases, J shed 3 bases, and the junction held 11 bases outside the gene matches. The CDR3 nucleotides read TGTGCCAGCAAGGCAGGGGGCTTCTTTATTGGAAACACCATATATTTT. This encodes CASKAGGFFIGNTIYF.

The V and J genes are TRBV6-1 and TRBJ1-5; the D is unclear. Trimming removed 6 bases at V and 0 bases at J, with 9 bases between. This CDR3 has 14 amino acids. Germline CDR1 reads MNHNS; CDR2 reads SASEGT. As DNA, the CDR3 is TGTGCCAGCAGCGCAGTCCTTAGCAATCAGCCCCAGCATTTT. Translating gives CASSAVLSNQPQHF.

The V gene is TRBV7-8, the J gene TRBJ1-1, with D possibly being TRBD1 (5 bases). CDR3 length equals 14 residues. The germline gives CDR1 SGHVS, CDR2 FQNEAQ. The V end lost 3 bases, the J end lost 1 base, and 9 bases lay between the germline ends. The CDR3 sequence is CASSFAGQNTEAFF. CDR3 nucleotide sequence: TGTGCCAGCAGCTTCGCAGGACAGAACACTGAAGCTTTCTTT. Full variable domain (outside the CDR3, taken from reference TRBV7-8 and TRBJ1-1): GAGVSQSPRYKVAKRGQDVALRCDPISGHVSLFWYQQALGQGPEFLTYFQNEAQLDKSGLPSDRFFAERPEGSVSTLKIQRTQQEDSAVYLCASSFAGQNTEAFFGQGTRLTVV.

V is TRBV15 and J is TRBJ1-1; no firm D call. The ends were cut back, 3 bases at V and 1 base at J, with 12 bases in the middle. The germline CDR1 and CDR2 sequences are LNHNV and YYDKDF (reference sequence). The CDR3 has 15 residues. CDR3 loop: CATSRDRHPNTEAFF. The CDR3 nucleotides read TGTGCCACCAGCAGGGACCGACACCCGAACACTGAAGCTTTCTTT.

The chain uses TRBV10-1 and TRBJ2-3, with TRBD2 as a possible D gene (5 bases). This CDR3 has 14 residues. Trimming removed 3 bases at V and 2 bases at J, with 9 bases between. Germline CDR1 reads WNHNN; CDR2 reads SYGVQD (reference sequence). As DNA, the CDR3 is TGCGCCAGCAGTGATCGGGGTTACACAGATACGCAGTATTTT. Its translation is CASSDRGYTDTQYF.

In its sample, this clone was seen once. The CDR3 bases are TGTGCCAGCAGCTTAGGTATCCCCCACTATGGCTACACCTTC. Protein product: CASSLGIPHYGYTF. The gene calls are TRBV7-9 and TRBJ1-2; D gene ambiguous. Trimming took off 1 base at V and 3 bases at J, with 9 bases between the two ends. The CDR3 contains 14 residues. The germline gives CDR1 SEHNR, CDR2 FQNEAQ (reference sequence).

V is TRBV19 and J is TRBJ2-3; the D call may be TRBD1 or TRBD2 (6 bases each). This CDR3 has 15 amino acids. CDR1 is LNHDA and CDR2 is SQIVND in the germline V gene (reference sequence). Trimming stripped 1 base from V and 3 bases from J, with 11 bases between. The CDR3 DNA reads TGTGCCAGTAGTATAGGGCAGGGGAGGACAGATACGCAGTATTTT. Protein sequence: CASSIGQGRTDTQYF.

The CDR3 nucleotides are TGTGCCAGCAGCCAAGATCCCGGGACTAGCGGGTATACGCAGTATTTT. It translates to CASSQDPGTSGYTQYF. The chain employs TRBV4-2 and TRBJ2-3, with 12 nucleotides matching TRBD2. Germline lookup yields CDR1 LGHNA and CDR2 YNFKEQ. With V trimmed by 0 bases and J by 7 bases, 5 bases remained unmatched. This CDR3 has 16 amino acids.

Only one count was recorded for this clone. The chain links TRBV20-1 to TRBJ1-2, with no clear D. Germline CDR1 is DFQATT and CDR2 is SNEGSKA (reference sequence). The CDR3 consists of 11 residues. CDR3 amino acids: CSVWRMEGYTF. CDR3 sequence (DNA): TGCAGCGTGTGGAGGATGGAGGGCTACACCTTC.

J is TRBJ1-5 and V is TRBV19; D not resolved. The CDR3 covers 14 residues. The V and J ends lost 3 bases and 4 bases respectively, with 10 bases between them. Per germline, CDR1 LNHDA and CDR2 SQIVND (reference sequence). The CDR3 DNA reads TGTGCCAGTAGTATTCGGGCAGATAATCAGCCCCAGCATTTT. Its protein product is CASSIRADNQPQHF.

The chain recombines TRBV7-9 with TRBJ2-5, with D possibly TRBD1 on 6 matching bases. Germline CDR1 and CDR2: SEHNR and FQNEAQ (reference sequence). Trimming removed 1 base from V and 0 bases from J, with 12 bases in between. CDR3 length: 16 residues. The CDR3 loop is CASSLGGWTDQETQYF. The CDR3, as DNA: TGTGCCAGCAGCTTAGGGGGATGGACAGACCAAGAGACCCAGTACTTC.

V is TRBV28 and J is TRBJ1-3; D is uncertain. CDR1 MDHEN and CDR2 SYDVKM come from the germline V gene. Trimming pared 2 bases from V and 0 bases from J, leaving 11 bases between. The CDR3 has 16 residues. The CDR3 region has the DNA TGTGCCAGCAGTTTACATGGCACCGTCTCTGGAAACACCATATATTTT. This gives the protein CASSLHGTVSGNTIYF.

V gene TRBV2 combines with J gene TRBJ1-5; D perhaps matches TRBD1 (6 bases). CDR1 SNHLY and CDR2 FYNNEI come from the germline V gene. This CDR3 is 15 amino acids long. V lost 0 bases to trimming and J lost 2 bases, with 8 bases between them. CDR3 sequence (DNA): TGTGCCAGCAGTGAAGCGGGGGGCGGCAATCAGCCCCAGCATTTT. Protein sequence: CASSEAGGGNQPQHF.